The clone carrying this T cell receptor (beta chain) has only a few counts. The sample comes from a study of T-cell reconstitution after alpha-beta-depleted transplantation in children. The V and J ends lost 3 bases and 0 bases respectively, with 12 bases between them. The CDR3 has 16 residues. Germline CDR1 is DFQATT and CDR2 is SNEGSKA (reference sequence). Unique molecular identifiers tagged the TCRbeta library. A single record per CDR3 protein comes from TCRdb applying MiXCR to the PCR reads. The sample includes fewer than 400,000 distinct CDR3 sequences, about a fifth seen only once; the top ten take approximately 3.9%.

J is TRBJ2-6 and V is TRBV20-1; maybe TRBD1 (5 bases). The source was PBMCs from the stem cell graft donor, collected from the stem cell graft. The TCR comes from a human donor who donated a stem cell graft to a child with acute myeloid leukemia. CDR3 sequence reads: CSASPSGLSGANVLTF. CDR3 sequence (DNA): TGCAGTGCTAGCCCCTCAGGGCTCTCTGGGGCCAACGTCCTGACTTTC.